This entry lists 3 T cell receptor beta chains sequenced from one sample in a study of blood T cell repertoires in COVID-19. The method was immunoSEQ multiplex PCR; TCRdb's version includes in-frame clones alone and lacks a portion of them. Of roughly 70,000 clones in the sample, more than 85% are singletons; the top ten hold about an eighth. The material sequenced was peripheral blood. The receptor set was obtained from a human donor with active COVID-19. The donor label of this sample is uncertain.

This chain joins TRBV28 and TRBJ2-7, with a possible D match to TRBD1 (6 bases). CDR1 is MDHEN, CDR2 SYDVKM, per germline. The CDR3 loop spans 12 amino acids. The V end lost 6 bases, the J end lost 4 bases, and 10 bases lay between the germline ends. This chain's CDR3 is CASRAGEYEQYF. CDR3 in DNA: TGTGCCAGCAGAGCAGGGGAATACGAGCAGTACTTC.

Here the CDR3 DNA reads TGTGCCAGCAGCGCGGCCCCTCGAGGGGGCTTCTACGAGCAGTACTTC. Amino acids: CASSAAPRGGFYEQYF. This chain joins TRBV9 and TRBJ2-7; 7 bases align to TRBD1. The length of the CDR3 is 16 residues. The germline gives CDR1 SGDLS, CDR2 YYNGEE. The V gene end was trimmed by 3 bases and the J gene end by 3 bases; junction bases not matched to a gene: 12.

The chain recombines TRBV6-2 or TRBV6-3 with TRBJ2-3; 14 nucleotides line up with TRBD2. In germline, CDR1 is MNHEY, CDR2 SVGEGT. Germline trimming cut 0 bases from V and 1 base from J; bases unmatched to any gene: 0. CDR3 size: 17 residues. CDR3 residues: CASSYSTSGRGTDTQYF. The CDR3, as DNA: TGTGCCAGCAGTTACTCGACTAGCGGGAGGGGCACAGATACGCAGTATTTT.